Following are 10 T cell receptor beta chains from one sample sequenced in a study of blood T cell repertoires in COVID-19. Measured with immunoSEQ multiplex PCR; TCRdb has only the in-frame clones, and not every one. The repertoire holds 80,000 or so clones, with 90% as singletons. Sequenced material: peripheral blood. The receptors come from a woman between 45 and 65 years old in a cohort sampled during active COVID-19.

This chain connects TRBV11-2 to TRBJ2-1, with 9 bases lining up with TRBD2. The CDR3 is made up of 14 amino acids. From germline, CDR1 is SGHAT and CDR2 FQNNGV. V lost 6 bases to trimming and J lost 8 bases; unmatched junction nucleotides: 8. CDR3 loop: CASRAQAGGDEQFF. The CDR3 nucleotides are TGTGCCAGCAGGGCCCAAGCGGGAGGAGATGAGCAGTTCTTC.

This clone was detected only once. V is TRBV11-2 and J is TRBJ1-1, with 7 bases that match TRBD1. Germline assignment: CDR1 SGHAT and CDR2 FQNNGV. After removal of 2 bases from V and 1 base from J, the junction contained 4 bases not matched to a gene. The CDR3 consists of 15 residues. The CDR3 is CASSLQTGRNTEAFF. The CDR3 coding sequence is TGTGCCAGCAGCTTACAGACAGGGAGGAACACTGAAGCTTTCTTT.

The genes are TRBV5-1 and TRBJ2-7; 10 bases line up with TRBD1. This CDR3 has 16 residues. Germline V gives CDR1 SGHRS, CDR2 YFSETQ. Germline trimming cut 1 base from V and 0 bases from J; bases unmatched to any gene: 4. CDR3 bases: TGCGCCAGCAGCTTGTCGGGACAGGGGTCCTCCTACGAGCAGTACTTC. It is translated as CASSLSGQGSSYEQYF. Full variable domain (rest looked up from reference TRBV5-1 and TRBJ2-7): KAGVTQTPRYLIKTRGQQVTLSCSPISGHRSVSWYQQTPGQGLQFLFEYFSETQRNKGNFPGRFSGRQFSNSRSEMNVSTLELGDSALYLCASSLSGQGSSYEQYFGPGTRLTVT.

The chain has TRBV27 and TRBJ1-1; the D is unclear. V dropped 8 bases and J dropped 1 base, with 11 bases sitting between them. Germline CDR1 and CDR2: MNHEY and SMNVEV (reference sequence). The CDR3 runs 13 residues. For the CDR3, the DNA is TGTGCCAGCCGGAGGCATGCGAACACTGAAGCTTTCTTT. This codes for CASRRHANTEAFF.

V and J are TRBV13 and TRBJ2-2, with TRBD2 matching 8 bases. Germline V gene lookup returns CDR1 PRHDT and CDR2 FYEKMQ (reference sequence). The V segment lost 4 bases and the J segment 3 bases; nucleotides outside the gene matches: 7. The CDR3 spans 16 residues. The CDR3 DNA is TGTGCCAGCAGCTCACAGCGGGAGCGGGACACCGGGGAGCTGTTTTTT. Protein: CASSSQRERDTGELFF.

This chain connects TRBV28 to TRBJ1-2; TRBD1 agrees at 10 bases. CDR1 is MDHEN, CDR2 SYDVKM, per germline. V dropped 10 bases and J dropped 5; count of bases not matched to a gene: 16. The CDR3 length is 16 residues. The CDR3 is CATSPFRTGGSYGYTF. DNA of the CDR3: TGTGCCACCTCCCCCTTCCGGACAGGGGGATCTTATGGCTACACCTTC.

CDR3 protein: CASSLAPGRGYNEQFF. DNA for the CDR3: TGTGCCAGCAGCTTAGCCCCCGGGAGAGGCTACAATGAGCAGTTCTTC. The V and J genes are TRBV7-2 and TRBJ2-1, with D possibly being TRBD2 (6 bases). Germline loops: CDR1 SGHTA, CDR2 FQGNSA. V lost 0 bases and J lost 3, with 12 bases in between. This CDR3 is built from 16 residues.

The table lists this clone with a few counts. This chain uses TRBV5-1 with TRBJ2-7; 7 bases are a match to TRBD1. The CDR3 consists of 14 residues. Germline CDR1 SGHRS, CDR2 YFSETQ. The J segment lost 4 bases and the V segment lost 5 bases, leaving 9 bases of the junction unmatched. The CDR3 loop is CASSSRTGNYEQYF. The CDR3 bases are TGCGCCAGCAGTTCCCGGACAGGAAATTACGAGCAGTACTTC. Using reference TRBV5-1 and TRBJ2-7 for the parts outside the CDR3, the full variable domain is KAGVTQTPRYLIKTRGQQVTLSCSPISGHRSVSWYQQTPGQGLQFLFEYFSETQRNKGNFPGRFSGRQFSNSRSEMNVSTLELGDSALYLCASSSRTGNYEQYFGPGTRLTVT.

The genes are TRBV25-1 and TRBJ2-1; the D gene is possibly TRBD2 (6 bases). With 0 bases removed from V and 8 bases from J, the gap between germline ends came to 17 bases. This CDR3 has 16 residues. Germline CDR1 and CDR2: MGHDK and SYGVNS. The DNA of the CDR3 is TGTGCCAGCAGTGAATATGGGGACTGGTCCTCGTATGAGCAGTTCTTC. This gives the protein CASSEYGDWSSYEQFF.

The chain links TRBV14 to TRBJ1-2; D may be TRBD1 (5 bases). Germline CDR1 and CDR2: SGHDN and FVKESK. Trimming removed 4 bases at V and 2 bases at J, with 8 bases between. This CDR3 region has 13 residues. The CDR3 DNA is TGTGCCAGCAGCCCAGGGTTCAACTATGGCTACACCTTC. Translating it yields CASSPGFNYGYTF.